This entry lists 26 T cell receptor beta chains sequenced from one sample in a study of CD8+ T cells in alopecia areata (dated by TCRdb to the late 2010s). The method was the immunoSEQ multiplex PCR assay. To provide template for TCR sequencing, every sample had RNA extracted and reverse transcribed into cDNA. TCRdb retrieved this table from immuneACCESS and kept in-frame rearrangements only. Not all clones are present; in checked studies, unresolved V genes account for under half, and no reason is known for the remainder. The sample table lists a few hundred thousand clones, roughly two fifths of them with a count of one. The ten largest make up 0.45% to 0.55% of the sample. The intended sense of this specimen's treatment or condition label: oral pan-JAK inhibitor, 5-10 mg twice daily. Sequenced here: CD4+ T cells sorted from blood, sampled between weeks 30 and 35, from a patient treated with tofacitinib. The receptors here all came from a human donor with alopecia areata.

The V call is TRBV29-1, the J call TRBJ2-2; perhaps D is TRBD1 or TRBD2 (5 bases each). The CDR3 contains 14 residues. Trimming removed 7 bases from V and 6 bases from J, with 18 bases in between. Germline CDR1 is SQVTM and CDR2 is ANQGSEA. The CDR3 sequence is CSAEGQGTAGELFF. CDR3 sequence (DNA): TGCAGCGCTGAGGGGCAGGGAACCGCCGGGGAGCTGTTTTTT.

This chain uses TRBV6-1 with TRBJ2-7; D may be TRBD1 or TRBD2 (6 bases each). Germline CDR1 reads MNHNS; CDR2 reads SASEGT. The length of the CDR3 is 12 residues. Trimming shortened V by 10 bases and J by 0 bases, and 10 bases separated the two germline ends. The CDR3 here is CATEGDSYEQYF. The CDR3 DNA reads as TGTGCCACGGAGGGGGACTCCTACGAGCAGTACTTC.

The chain carries TRBV10-3 and TRBJ2-3; 11 bases line up with TRBD1. From germline, CDR1 is ENHRY and CDR2 SYGVKD. This CDR3 spans 14 amino acids. Germline trimming cut 8 bases from V and 0 bases from J; bases unmatched to any gene: 1. In DNA, the CDR3 is TGTGCCATCGGACAGGGGGCCAGCACAGATACGCAGTATTTT. It yields the protein CAIGQGASTDTQYF.

In regard to this clone: The junction departs from the called germline gene at one end, perhaps through a read error. This chain links TRBV29-1 with TRBJ1-1; D may be TRBD1 (5 bases). CDR1 and CDR2 from the germline V gene are SQVTM and ANQGSEA. There are 14 residues in the CDR3. CDR3 nucleotide sequence: TGCAGCGTTGTAAGAGGGTCAAGGGGCACTGAGGCTTTCTTT. Translating gives CSVVRGSRGTEAFF.

This clone occurred once. The chain links TRBV7-2 to TRBJ2-7, with D perhaps matching TRBD1 or TRBD2 (6 bases each). This CDR3 is 16 amino acids long. V dropped 8 bases and J dropped 3 bases, with 23 bases sitting between them. CDR1 is SGHTA, CDR2 FQGNSA, per germline. Here the CDR3 reads CASQKQAGHGFYEQYF. The CDR3 region has the DNA TGTGCCAGCCAAAAACAGGCGGGACACGGGTTCTACGAGCAGTACTTC.

The chain links TRBV7-2 to TRBJ2-2; D not resolved. The V gene's germline CDR1 is SGHTA and CDR2 FQGNSA. The CDR3 covers 13 residues. Trimming left V 1 base short and J 7 bases short, with 7 bases between. Written as DNA, the CDR3 is TGTGCCAGCAGCTTAGAGTATGGCGGGGAGCTGTTTTTT. Encoded protein: CASSLEYGGELFF.

In DNA form, the CDR3 reads TGTGCCAGCAGCCATACAGGGGGTGTCTGGACTGAAGCTTTCTTT. Protein sequence: CASSHTGGVWTEAFF. The chain combines TRBV5-6 with TRBJ1-1; 8 bases are shared with TRBD1. The CDR3 length is 15 residues. V lost 4 bases and J lost 5; bases outside the gene matches: 10. CDR1 and CDR2 (germline): SGHDT, YYEEEE.

This clone was detected a few times. This chain connects TRBV30 to TRBJ2-1; D possibly corresponds to TRBD1 (5 bases). With 1 base removed from V and 6 bases from J, the gap between germline ends came to 13 bases. CDR1 and CDR2 from the germline V gene are GTSNPN and SVGIG (reference sequence). CDR3 length: 14 residues. The CDR3 coding sequence is TGTGCCTGGAGTGGACTTTCAGGGTTCAATGAGCAGTTCTTC. Its protein product is CAWSGLSGFNEQFF.

The rearrangement joins TRBV29-1 to TRBJ1-1; the D gene is possibly TRBD1 (6 bases). The CDR3 loop spans 11 amino acids. The germline gives CDR1 SQVTM, CDR2 ANQGSEA. The V and J ends lost 5 bases and 4 bases respectively, with 8 bases between them. The CDR3, as DNA: TGCAGCGTTCAGGGGAGCACTGAAGCTTTCTTT. Translating it yields CSVQGSTEAFF.

V usage is TRBV30 and J usage is TRBJ1-2; D is possibly TRBD1 (5 bases). Trimming stripped 2 bases from V and 3 bases from J, with 13 bases between. Looked up from germline, CDR1 is GTSNPN and CDR2 is SVGIG (reference sequence). The CDR3 loop spans 14 amino acids. The CDR3 DNA sequence: TGTGCCTGGAGTTATATAGACAGAGACTATGGCTACACCTTC. This encodes CAWSYIDRDYGYTF. The full variable domain, with the rest looked up from reference TRBV30 and TRBJ1-2, is SQTIHQWPATLVQPVGSPLSLECTVEGTSNPNLYWYRQAAGRGLQLLFYSVGIGQISSEVPQNLSASRPQDRQFILSSKKLLLSDSGFYLCAWSYIDRDYGYTFGSGTRLTVV.

This clone was detected only once. The J gene is TRBJ1-2, the V gene TRBV7-9; possibly TRBD1 for D (5 bases). The CDR3 has 12 residues. The V and J ends lost 7 bases and 4 bases respectively, with 10 bases between them. Per the germline V gene, CDR1 is SEHNR and CDR2 is FQNEAQ (reference sequence). CDR3 DNA sequence: TGTGCCAGCAAAGGGGTCGCCTATGGCTACACCTTC. It is translated as CASKGVAYGYTF.

This clone came up a few times. The gene calls are TRBV6-6 and TRBJ1-5, with a tentative D call TRBD1 (5 bases). Germline assignment: CDR1 MNHNY and CDR2 SVGAGI (reference sequence). Trimming removed 6 bases from V and 11 bases from J, with 11 bases in between. This CDR3 contains 11 residues. CDR3 in amino acids: CASRSRGAQHF. In DNA, the CDR3 is TGTGCCAGCAGAAGCAGAGGGGCCCAGCATTTT.

In its sample, this clone was seen a few times. This chain joins TRBV7-9 and TRBJ2-2; no reliable D call. V lost 2 bases, J lost 0 bases, and 4 bases lay in between. There are 14 residues in the CDR3. In germline, CDR1 is SEHNR, CDR2 FQNEAQ (reference sequence). Here the CDR3 reads CASSLSSNTGELFF. CDR3 coding DNA: TGTGCCAGCAGCTTATCCTCGAACACCGGGGAGCTGTTTTTT.

The rearrangement joins TRBV27 to TRBJ2-1; unclear D gene. The CDR3 spans 11 residues. V shed 4 bases and J shed 11 bases, with 9 bases lying between them. Looked up from germline, CDR1 is MNHEY and CDR2 is SMNVEV (reference sequence). CDR3 loop: CASSWLSKQFF. CDR3 coding DNA: TGTGCCAGCAGTTGGCTCTCGAAGCAGTTCTTC.

The chain combines TRBV6-1 with TRBJ2-7; 9 bases match TRBD1. The germline V gene has CDR1 MNHNS and CDR2 SASEGT. V was pared by 9 bases and J by 2 bases, with 5 bases of the junction left unmatched. The CDR3 loop spans 13 amino acids. CDR3: CASLGQGAYEQYF. The CDR3 nucleotides read TGTGCCAGTTTGGGACAGGGTGCCTACGAGCAGTACTTC.

This clone was seen a handful of times. The V call is TRBV9, the J call TRBJ1-2; D unclear. CDR1 is SGDLS, CDR2 YYNGEE, per germline. Trimming cost V 3 bases and J 8 bases, with 11 bases left between them. CDR3 length equals 12 residues. The CDR3 loop reads CASSGLYGGYTF. CDR3 DNA sequence: TGTGCCAGCAGCGGACTTTATGGCGGCTACACCTTC. Full variable domain (rest looked up from reference TRBV9 and TRBJ1-2): DSGVTQTPKHLITATGQRVTLRCSPRSGDLSVYWYQQSLDQGLQFLIQYYNGEERAKGNILERFSAQQFPDLHSELNLSSLELGDSALYFCASSGLYGGYTFGSGTRLTVV.

This clone appeared a single time. The chain joins TRBV5-1 to TRBJ2-7; D unclear. Between the trimmed V and J ends, which lost 0 bases and 0 bases, there was a span of 10 bases. Germline lookup yields CDR1 SGHRS and CDR2 YFSETQ. The CDR3 contains 15 residues. The CDR3 sequence is CASSLVASYSYEQYF. The CDR3, as DNA: TGCGCCAGCAGCTTGGTGGCTAGTTACTCCTACGAGCAGTACTTC.

This clone was counted a few times. The rearrangement links TRBV7-8 to TRBJ2-3; D is unclear. The V gene lost 0 bases and the J gene lost 2 bases, with 9 bases spanning the gap. CDR3 length equals 15 residues. Germline values: CDR1 SGHVS, CDR2 FQNEAQ. The DNA for the CDR3 is TGTGCCAGCAGCTTAGCCCAAAGTTTCACAGATACGCAGTATTTT. Protein product: CASSLAQSFTDTQYF.

V is TRBV18 and J is TRBJ1-2; the D is unclear. The V and J ends lost 2 bases and 7 bases respectively, with 14 bases between them. CDR3 length: 14 residues. The germline CDR1 and CDR2 sequences are KGHSH and LQKENI. As DNA, the CDR3 is TGTGCCAGCTCACCAAAAGTTCCGGATCGTGGCTACACCTTC. It translates to CASSPKVPDRGYTF.

This chain connects TRBV7-2 to TRBJ1-1; D unresolved. CDR1 and CDR2 (germline): SGHTA, FQGNSA. The CDR3 has 16 residues. V lost 5 bases and J lost 5, with 21 bases in between. The CDR3 DNA is TGTGCCAGCAGCCCCTTTTTGACTCCGCTGGGGACTGAAGCTTTCTTT. Residues: CASSPFLTPLGTEAFF.

CDR3 in amino acids: CATTPGHLKGTDTQYF. The CDR3 DNA reads TGTGCCACCACACCGGGACACCTCAAAGGCACAGATACGCAGTATTTT. The chain has TRBV19 and TRBJ2-3; maybe TRBD1 (6 bases). Germline V gene lookup returns CDR1 LNHDA and CDR2 SQIVND (reference sequence). The CDR3 loop spans 16 amino acids. Trimming shortened V by 10 bases and J by 1 base, and 21 bases separated the two germline ends.

The gene calls are TRBV5-1 and TRBJ2-7; a possible D gene is TRBD2 (6 bases). This CDR3 has 13 amino acids. Germline-derived CDR1 and CDR2 are SGHRS and YFSETQ. V dropped 0 bases and J dropped 3 bases, with 7 bases sitting between them. DNA of the CDR3: TGCGCCAGCAGCTTGGCGGAGGGCTACGAGCAGTACTTC. Translation gives CASSLAEGYEQYF.

The chain joins TRBV27 to TRBJ1-2; possibly TRBD1 for D (5 bases). CDR1 is MNHEY, CDR2 SMNVEV, per germline (reference sequence). With 6 bases removed from V and 2 bases from J, the gap between germline ends came to 22 bases. The CDR3 covers 17 residues. CDR3 nucleotides: TGTGCCAGCAGCTCATGGGGGGTTGAGAAGGGAAACTATGGCTACACCTTC. Its protein is CASSSWGVEKGNYGYTF.

The V call is TRBV7-2, the J call TRBJ2-1, with D uncertain. The V end lost 6 bases, the J end lost 3 bases, and 3 bases lay between the germline ends. CDR1 is SGHTA and CDR2 is FQGNSA in the germline V gene. The CDR3 consists of 11 residues. Written as DNA, the CDR3 is TGTGCCAGCAGTGACTACAATGAGCAGTTCTTC. Its translation is CASSDYNEQFF.

The gene calls are TRBV6-6 and TRBJ2-7; 13 positions agree with TRBD2. The V and J ends lost 6 bases and 6 bases, in that order; junction bases with no gene match: 8. The germline CDR1 and CDR2 sequences are MNHNY and SVGAGI (reference sequence). The CDR3 is made up of 15 amino acids. CDR3 bases: TGTGCCAGCAGACCCGGACTAGCGGGAGAACGCGAGCAGTACTTC. Translated: CASRPGLAGEREQYF.

This clone was picked up a small number of times. This chain links TRBV5-4 with TRBJ2-3, with 10 positions matching TRBD2. With 5 bases clipped from V and 0 bases from J, the junction kept 12 bases outside the gene matches. The V gene's germline CDR1 is SGHNT and CDR2 YYREEE (reference sequence). The CDR3 totals 18 residues. The CDR3 protein is CASSLVGASGRSTDTQYF. In nucleotides, the CDR3 is TGTGCCAGCAGTCTGGTCGGGGCTAGCGGGAGAAGCACAGATACGCAGTATTTT.